Shown below are 30 T cell receptor beta chains from a single sample sequenced in a study of blood T cell repertoires in COVID-19. Profiled with immunoSEQ multiplex PCR; TCRdb holds only in-frame clones, not every one. Of 130,000 to 150,000 clones listed, about 85% are singletons. Sequenced sample: peripheral blood. Receptors were obtained from a human donor with acute or convalescent COVID-19. The donor label of this sample is uncertain.

The genes are TRBV11-2 and TRBJ2-5, with 12 bases identical to TRBD1. CDR3 length: 16 amino acids. With 3 bases clipped from V and 1 base from J, the junction kept 3 bases outside the gene matches. From germline, CDR1 is SGHAT and CDR2 FQNNGV. CDR3 coding DNA: TGTGCCAGCAGCTTGGGGACAGGGGGCTCCCAAGAGACCCAGTACTTC. Its protein is CASSLGTGGSQETQYF.

The CDR3 here is CASSQDLSGGKRGQFF. In nucleotides, the CDR3 is TGCGCCAGCAGCCAAGATTTATCGGGGGGTAAACGGGGGCAGTTCTTC. This rearrangement joins TRBV4-3 to TRBJ2-1, with 7 bases lining up with TRBD2. Per the germline V gene, CDR1 is LGHNA and CDR2 is YSLEER. Losses at the gene ends were 0 bases for V and 12 bases for J; bases not matched to a gene: 14. The CDR3 runs 16 residues.

In nucleotides, the CDR3 is TGTGCCAGCAGCCCGGGCGGGAGTGTGTACGAGCAGTACGTC. It translates to CASSPGGSVYEQYV. The chain uses TRBV13 and TRBJ2-7; 7 nucleotides agree with TRBD2. CDR3 size: 14 residues. The V and J ends lost 5 bases and 4 bases, in that order; junction bases with no gene match: 8. CDR1 PRHDT and CDR2 FYEKMQ come from the germline V gene (reference sequence).

The V gene is TRBV3-1 (or the pseudogene TRBV3-2), the J gene TRBJ2-7, with 8 bases matching TRBD2. V shed 7 bases, J shed 7 bases, and the junction held 6 bases outside the gene matches. Germline V gene sequence: CDR1 LGHDT, CDR2 YNNKEL (reference sequence). This CDR3 has 12 amino acids. In nucleotides, the CDR3 is TGTGCCAGCATCTCCTTAGCGGGGGAGCAGTACTTC. Protein product: CASISLAGEQYF.

The chain is built from TRBV19 and TRBJ2-1, with 8 bases matching TRBD1. CDR1 and CDR2 from the germline V gene are LNHDA and SQIVND (reference sequence). CDR3 length equals 15 residues. The V segment lost 3 bases and the J segment 5 bases; nucleotides outside the gene matches: 6. The chain's CDR3 is CASSIAGGAHNEQFF. As DNA, the CDR3 is TGTGCCAGTAGTATTGCAGGGGGCGCCCACAATGAGCAGTTCTTC.

V and J are TRBV18 and TRBJ2-7; perhaps TRBD2 as D (5 bases). Germline V lookup: CDR1 KGHSH, CDR2 LQKENI. V lost 3 bases and J 1 base, leaving 13 bases between the germline ends. This CDR3 has 15 amino acids. The CDR3 coding sequence is TGTGCCAGCTCACCTGGAGGCAGTAAGTCCTACGAGCAGTACTTC. It is translated as CASSPGGSKSYEQYF. Variable domain in full (rest from reference TRBV18 and TRBJ2-7): NAGVMQNPRHLVRRRGQEARLRCSPMKGHSHVYWYRQLPEEGLKFMVYLQKENIIDESGMPKERFSAEFPKEGPSILRIQQVVRGDSAAYFCASSPGGSKSYEQYFGPGTRLTVT.

The rearrangement joins TRBV27 to TRBJ2-3, with a tentative D call TRBD2 (6 bases). The CDR3 is made up of 15 amino acids. Germline CDR1 MNHEY, CDR2 SMNVEV (reference sequence). V was clipped by 4 bases and J by 2 bases, with 13 bases between them. Here the CDR3 DNA reads TGTGCCAGCAGTTCCAGCGGGCAGAACACAGATACGCAGTATTTT. Translated, it gives CASSSSGQNTDTQYF.

The chain is built from TRBV3-1 (or the pseudogene TRBV3-2) and TRBJ2-5; D may be TRBD1 (6 bases). The ends were cut back, 4 bases at V and 4 bases at J, with 13 bases in the middle. Germline loops: CDR1 LGHDT, CDR2 YNNKEL (reference sequence). The CDR3 loop spans 14 amino acids. The chain's CDR3 is CASSLGQGPETQYF. The CDR3 coding sequence is TGTGCCAGCAGCCTCGGGCAGGGGCCAGAGACCCAGTACTTC.

This chain's CDR3 is CASSYSSGLNTEAFF. CDR3 sequence (DNA): TGTGCCAGCAGTTACTCGTCAGGGTTGAACACTGAAGCTTTCTTT. This chain links TRBV6-2 or TRBV6-3 with TRBJ1-1, with D tentatively TRBD1 (5 bases). The V gene lost 0 bases and the J gene lost 0 bases, with 8 bases spanning the gap. The CDR3 runs to 15 residues. CDR1 and CDR2 from the germline V gene are MNHEY and SVGEGT.

The chain is built from TRBV19 and TRBJ1-2, with 10 bases matching TRBD1. This CDR3 has 14 residues. The germline V gene has CDR1 LNHDA and CDR2 SQIVND (reference sequence). Trimming removed 6 bases from V and 8 bases from J; junction bases left unmatched: 9. CDR3 sequence: CASSGTGVLYGYTF. The CDR3 coding sequence is TGTGCCAGTAGCGGGACAGGGGTTTTATACGGCTACACCTTC.

This chain joins TRBV7-2 and TRBJ1-2; D gene unclear. Germline V CDR1 and CDR2: SGHTA, FQGNSA. V lost 4 bases and J lost 4, with 13 bases in between. The length of the CDR3 is 14 residues. The CDR3 coding sequence is TGTGCCAGCAGCTCCAGAAGAAGTACCTATGGCTACACCTTC. Translation: CASSSRRSTYGYTF.

The chain has TRBV30 and TRBJ2-1, with D possibly being TRBD2 (8 bases). Trimming took 0 bases from V and 5 from J, leaving 26 bases between them. Germline-derived CDR1 and CDR2 are GTSNPN and SVGIG (reference sequence). The CDR3 consists of 19 residues. CDR3 residues: CAWSVKGALLAGRNNEQFF. In nucleotides, the CDR3 is TGTGCCTGGAGTGTGAAGGGGGCCCTCTTAGCGGGGAGAAACAATGAGCAGTTCTTC.

The V gene is TRBV11-1, the J gene TRBJ1-2; TRBD1 is a possible D gene (6 bases). Trimming shortened V by 4 bases and J by 4 bases, and 10 bases separated the two germline ends. From germline, CDR1 is SGHAT and CDR2 FQDESV (reference sequence). This CDR3 is built from 13 residues. This chain's CDR3 is CASSWGRTYGYTF. CDR3 nucleotide sequence: TGTGCCAGCAGCTGGGGGCGTACCTATGGCTACACCTTC.

V and J are TRBV23-1 and TRBJ2-1; the match to TRBD1 covers 11 bases. TRBV23-1 is marked as an open reading frame, function uncertain. The J segment lost 9 bases and the V segment lost 1 base, leaving 2 bases of the junction unmatched. The CDR3 totals 14 residues. This CDR3 is CASSQCGTGGEQFF. The CDR3, as DNA: TGCGCCAGCAGTCAATGTGGGACAGGGGGTGAGCAGTTCTTC.

The chain joins TRBV10-3 to TRBJ2-7; D might be TRBD1 (5 bases). The CDR3 is 14 residues long. Trimming shortened V by 3 bases and J by 3 bases, and 12 bases separated the two germline ends. Germline V gene lookup returns CDR1 ENHRY and CDR2 SYGVKD. Here the CDR3 reads CAISDLLDSYEQYF. The CDR3, as DNA: TGTGCCATCAGTGACCTACTCGACAGCTACGAGCAGTACTTC.

The chain combines TRBV4-3 with TRBJ2-5, with TRBD1 identical over 8 bases. Per germline, CDR1 LGHNA and CDR2 YSLEER. The V and J ends lost 4 bases and 2 bases, in that order; junction bases with no gene match: 3. The CDR3 spans 14 residues. CDR3 in amino acids: CASSPGTGQETQYF. For the CDR3, the DNA is TGCGCCAGCAGCCCCGGGACAGGTCAAGAGACCCAGTACTTC.

The rearrangement joins TRBV6-5 to TRBJ1-2, with D perhaps matching TRBD1 (5 bases). The CDR3 covers 15 residues. CDR1 and CDR2 (germline): MNHEY, SVGAGI. The germline V and J ends were trimmed by 4 bases and 3 bases, with 15 bases remaining between them. CDR3 nucleotides: TGTGCCAGCAGTTCGCCGTTGGACACCTACTATGGCTACACCTTC. Residues: CASSSPLDTYYGYTF.

CDR3: CASNGDTGELFF. CDR3 sequence (DNA): TGTGCCAGCAACGGTGACACCGGGGAGCTGTTTTTT. This chain joins TRBV27 and TRBJ2-2; the D is unclear. The CDR3 is made up of 12 amino acids. Trimming left V 7 bases short and J 3 bases short, with 6 bases between. Germline V gene sequence: CDR1 MNHEY, CDR2 SMNVEV (reference sequence).

V is TRBV9 and J is TRBJ2-5; D is possibly TRBD1 (6 bases). Deletions cut 2 bases from V and 3 bases from J, with 11 bases between. Per germline, CDR1 SGDLS and CDR2 YYNGEE. There are 14 residues in the CDR3. CDR3 sequence reads: CASSVGTQKETQYF. As DNA, the CDR3 is TGTGCCAGCAGCGTTGGGACACAGAAAGAGACCCAGTACTTC.

There are a few counts of this clone. The chain links TRBV4-2 to TRBJ1-1; no clear D gene. The V gene's germline CDR1 is LGHNA and CDR2 YNFKEQ. The CDR3 is 13 amino acids. Trimming cost V 0 bases and J 2 bases, with 4 bases left between them. Here the CDR3 reads CASSQDLNTEAFF. DNA of the CDR3: TGTGCCAGCAGCCAAGATTTAAACACTGAAGCTTTCTTT.

This clone came up once. The rearrangement links TRBV11-3 to TRBJ2-1, with D uncertain. V gave up 5 bases and J gave up 8 bases, with 13 bases separating them. The germline CDR1 and CDR2 sequences are SGHNT and YENEEA. CDR3 size: 13 residues. CDR3 sequence: CASSPGRGDEQFF. The CDR3 DNA reads TGTGCCAGCAGCCCAGGCCGTGGTGATGAGCAGTTCTTC.

This chain links TRBV7-8 with TRBJ2-7; 11 bases are a match to TRBD1. This CDR3 spans 14 amino acids. Germline V gene sequence: CDR1 SGHVS, CDR2 FQNEAQ. Trimming cost V 5 bases and J 2 bases; bases outside gene matches: 2. The CDR3: CASSPGQGAYEQYV. CDR3 bases: TGTGCCAGCAGCCCGGGACAGGGGGCCTACGAGCAGTACGTC.

This chain joins TRBV24-1 and TRBJ2-1; 12 positions agree with TRBD2. The CDR3 has 17 amino acids. The V segment lost 2 bases and the J segment 9 bases; nucleotides outside the gene matches: 10. CDR1 and CDR2 (germline): KGHDR, SFDVKD. The CDR3 protein is CATSDSLTSGRTGEQFF. The DNA for the CDR3 is TGTGCCACCAGTGATTCTCTGACTAGCGGGAGAACGGGTGAGCAGTTCTTC.

This chain joins TRBV4-1 and TRBJ1-3, with D perhaps TRBD1 (5 bases). In germline, CDR1 is MGHRA, CDR2 YSYEKL. The CDR3 is made up of 16 amino acids. Trimming cost V 2 bases and J 3 bases, with 14 bases left between them. CDR3 region: CASSQSMEGFGNTIYF. The CDR3 nucleotides read TGCGCCAGCAGCCAATCCATGGAGGGGTTTGGAAACACCATATATTTT.

This clone has a handful of counts. The chain combines TRBV10-3 with TRBJ1-2; TRBD1 matches at 8 bases. The CDR3 is made up of 12 amino acids. The germline V gene encodes CDR1 ENHRY and CDR2 SYGVKD. Unmatched junction bases numbered 2, after V lost 4 bases and J lost 7 bases. The chain's CDR3 is CAISGTGSGYTF. DNA of the CDR3: TGTGCCATCAGTGGGACAGGGTCTGGCTACACCTTC.

The gene calls are TRBV4-1 and TRBJ2-3, with D tentatively TRBD2 (5 bases). V gave up 4 bases and J gave up 3 bases, with 17 bases separating them. Germline V gives CDR1 MGHRA, CDR2 YSYEKL. This CDR3 comprises 16 residues. The CDR3 loop is CASSPSPTRGTDTQYF. DNA of the CDR3: TGCGCCAGCAGCCCCTCCCCAACACGGGGAACAGATACGCAGTATTTT.

In its sample, this clone was seen once. The CDR3 is CASSEALLGGANVLTF. The CDR3 DNA is TGTGCCAGCAGTGAAGCGTTACTCGGGGGGGCCAACGTCCTGACTTTC. This chain connects TRBV2 to TRBJ2-6; D call uncertain. The germline V gene encodes CDR1 SNHLY and CDR2 FYNNEI. V lost 0 bases and J 4 bases, leaving 10 bases between the germline ends. This CDR3 is 16 amino acids long.

This chain links TRBV7-3 with TRBJ2-1; D may be TRBD1 (6 bases). V dropped 2 bases and J dropped 9 bases, with 14 bases sitting between them. Germline-derived CDR1 and CDR2 are SGHTA and FQGTGA. CDR3 size: 14 residues. The CDR3, as DNA: TGTGCCAGCAGCTTACACAGGGATGAGGTTGAGCAGTTCTTC. It is translated as CASSLHRDEVEQFF.

J is TRBJ2-7 and V is TRBV4-3, with 8 positions matching TRBD2. The CDR3 is 16 amino acids. Germline values: CDR1 LGHNA, CDR2 YSLEER. V lost 0 bases, J lost 0 bases, and 4 bases stayed unmatched. The CDR3 sequence: CASSQDRGGLSYEQYF. CDR3 sequence (DNA): TGCGCCAGCAGCCAAGATCGGGGGGGCCTCTCCTACGAGCAGTACTTC.

The chain uses TRBV5-1 and TRBJ2-7; TRBD1 is a possible D gene (5 bases). This CDR3 contains 13 residues. Trimming left V 4 bases short and J 5 bases short, with 13 bases between. The germline V gene encodes CDR1 SGHRS and CDR2 YFSETQ. Here the CDR3 DNA reads TGCGCCAGCAGCATACCAGGGTCTAACGAGCAGTACTTC. This gives the protein CASSIPGSNEQYF.